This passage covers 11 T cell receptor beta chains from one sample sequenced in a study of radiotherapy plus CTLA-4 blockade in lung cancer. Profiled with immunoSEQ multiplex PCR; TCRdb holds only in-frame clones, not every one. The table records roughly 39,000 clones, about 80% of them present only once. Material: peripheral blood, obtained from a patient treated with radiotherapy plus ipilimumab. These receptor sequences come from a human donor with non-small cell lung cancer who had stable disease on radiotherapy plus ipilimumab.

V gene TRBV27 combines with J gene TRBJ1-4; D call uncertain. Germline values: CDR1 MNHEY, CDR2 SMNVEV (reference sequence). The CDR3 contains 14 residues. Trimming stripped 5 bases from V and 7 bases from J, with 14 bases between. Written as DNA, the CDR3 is TGTGCCAGCAGTCTGACGGTGACTGGTGAAAAACTGTTTTTT. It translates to CASSLTVTGEKLFF.

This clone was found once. For the CDR3, the DNA is TGTGCCAGCAGTGAGACCCAGGGGAACTATGGCTACACCTTC. Protein: CASSETQGNYGYTF. The V and J genes are TRBV2 and TRBJ1-2, with TRBD1 as a possible D gene (6 bases). CDR3 size: 14 residues. Per germline, CDR1 SNHLY and CDR2 FYNNEI. Between the trimmed V and J ends, which lost 3 bases and 2 bases, there was a span of 10 bases.

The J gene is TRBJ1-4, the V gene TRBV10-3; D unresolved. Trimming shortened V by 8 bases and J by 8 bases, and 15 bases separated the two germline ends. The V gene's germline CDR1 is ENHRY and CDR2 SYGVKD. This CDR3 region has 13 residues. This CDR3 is CAIAPPEGEKLFF. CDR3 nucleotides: TGTGCCATCGCCCCCCCCGAGGGCGAAAAACTGTTTTTT.

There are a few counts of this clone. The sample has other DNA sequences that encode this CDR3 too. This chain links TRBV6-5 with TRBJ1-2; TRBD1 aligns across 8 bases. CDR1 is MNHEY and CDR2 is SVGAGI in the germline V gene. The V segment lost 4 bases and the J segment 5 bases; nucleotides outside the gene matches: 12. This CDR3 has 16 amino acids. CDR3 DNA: TGTGCCAGCAGTTTTCTTACCCCGGGACAGGATTATGGCTACACCTTC. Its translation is CASSFLTPGQDYGYTF.

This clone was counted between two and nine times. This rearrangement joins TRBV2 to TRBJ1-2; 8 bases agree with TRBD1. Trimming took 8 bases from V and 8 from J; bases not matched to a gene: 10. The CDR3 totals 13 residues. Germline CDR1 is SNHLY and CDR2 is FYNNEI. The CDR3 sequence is CASLTGGRGGYTF. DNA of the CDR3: TGTGCCAGCTTAACAGGGGGACGAGGGGGCTACACCTTC.

The CDR3 DNA follows: TGCGCCAGCAGCCAAGGAATAAGGGGGGACTACGAGCAGTACTTC. Translated: CASSQGIRGDYEQYF. V and J are TRBV4-3 and TRBJ2-5; possibly TRBD1 or TRBD2 for D (6 bases each). The tail of the sequence fits TRBJ2-7 better, so the J call may be wrong. Germline CDR1 LGHNA, CDR2 YSLEER. The CDR3 is made up of 15 amino acids.

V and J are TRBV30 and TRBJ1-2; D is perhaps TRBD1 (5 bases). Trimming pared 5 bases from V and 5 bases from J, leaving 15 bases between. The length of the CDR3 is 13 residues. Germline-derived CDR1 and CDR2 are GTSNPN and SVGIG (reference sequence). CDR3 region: CAWGPGRKYGYTF. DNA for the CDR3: TGTGCCTGGGGGCCGGGACGGAAATATGGCTACACCTTC. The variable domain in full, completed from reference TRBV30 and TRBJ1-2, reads SQTIHQWPATLVQPVGSPLSLECTVEGTSNPNLYWYRQAAGRGLQLLFYSVGIGQISSEVPQNLSASRPQDRQFILSSKKLLLSDSGFYLCAWGPGRKYGYTFGSGTRLTVV.

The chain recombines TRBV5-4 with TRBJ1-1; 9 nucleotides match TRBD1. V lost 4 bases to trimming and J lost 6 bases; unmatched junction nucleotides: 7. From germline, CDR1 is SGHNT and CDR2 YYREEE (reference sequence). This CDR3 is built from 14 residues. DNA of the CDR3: TGTGCCAGCAGCGGAGGACAGGGGTTCGCTGAAGCTTTCTTT. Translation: CASSGGQGFAEAFF.

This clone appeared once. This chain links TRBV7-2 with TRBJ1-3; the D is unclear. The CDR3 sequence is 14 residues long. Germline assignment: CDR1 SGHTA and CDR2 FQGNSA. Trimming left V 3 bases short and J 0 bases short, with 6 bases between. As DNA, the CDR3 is TGTGCCAGCAGCTTTGAGAGCTCTGGAAACACCATATATTTT. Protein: CASSFESSGNTIYF.

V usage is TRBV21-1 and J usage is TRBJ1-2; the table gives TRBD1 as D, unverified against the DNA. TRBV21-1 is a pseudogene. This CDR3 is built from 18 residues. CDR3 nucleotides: TGTGCCAGCAGCAAAGGGGAAGGGGTGATGGCGGCGAACTATGGCTACACCTTC. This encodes CASSKGEGVMAANYGYTF.

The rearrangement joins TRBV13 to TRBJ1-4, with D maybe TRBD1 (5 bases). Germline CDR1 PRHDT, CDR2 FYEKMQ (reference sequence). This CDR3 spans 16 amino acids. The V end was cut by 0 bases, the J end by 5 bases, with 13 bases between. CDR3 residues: CASSLGRGTANEKLFF. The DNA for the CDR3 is TGTGCCAGCAGCTTAGGCCGAGGGACCGCAAATGAAAAACTGTTTTTT.